What follows describes a single T cell receptor (beta chain). Its cognate antigen is unknown. Measured with immunoSEQ multiplex PCR; TCRdb has only the in-frame clones, and not every one. The data show 1,100,000 or so clones, around 78% seen once. This sample is part of a study of shared clonotypes between healthy human individuals. Each of the donors was a healthy adult who was HIV-negative and had not had a recent acute infection or vaccination. The CDR3 extends over 14 amino acids. Trimming shortened V by 2 bases and J by 3 bases, and 10 bases separated the two germline ends. The V gene's germline CDR1 is MNHEY and CDR2 SVGAGI. Notes on the study in general: Enrolling few donors narrowed the genetic and exposure-history diversity that was represented. A generally larger estimated richness was seen in naive subsets than in memory subsets. Shared clonotypes across all four donors exceeded non-shared ones in generation probability.

The chain combines TRBV6-5 with TRBJ1-2; D perhaps matches TRBD1 (5 bases). Sequencing input: memory CD4+ T cells from PBMCs. Described subset: CD45RA-negative fraction. This clonotype was obtained from a man between 18 and 35 years old in good health. Some clones in this sample may be carry-over from other donors' samples. CDR3 region: CASSYGGEDYGYTF. As DNA, the CDR3 is TGTGCCAGCAGTTACGGGGGAGAGGACTATGGCTACACCTTC.